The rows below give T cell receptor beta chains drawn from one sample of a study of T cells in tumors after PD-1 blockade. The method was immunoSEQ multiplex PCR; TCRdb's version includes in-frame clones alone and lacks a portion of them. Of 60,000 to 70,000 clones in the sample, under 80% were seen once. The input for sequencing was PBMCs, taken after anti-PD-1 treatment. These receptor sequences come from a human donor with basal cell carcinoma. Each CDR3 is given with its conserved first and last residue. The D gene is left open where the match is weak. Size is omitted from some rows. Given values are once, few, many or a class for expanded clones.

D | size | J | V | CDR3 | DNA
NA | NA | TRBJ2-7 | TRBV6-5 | CASRRGDGGSYEQYF | TGTGCCAGCAGGAGGGGGGACGGCGGGTCCTACGAGCAGTACTTC
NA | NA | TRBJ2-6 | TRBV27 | CASSFRGSGANVLTF | TGTGCCAGCAGTTTTAGAGGGTCTGGGGCCAACGTCCTGACTTTC
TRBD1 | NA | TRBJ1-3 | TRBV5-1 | CASSPDGGQGGTIYF | TGCGCCAGCAGCCCCGACGGAGGACAGGGAGGAACCATATATTTT
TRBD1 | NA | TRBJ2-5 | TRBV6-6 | CASSLTGGQETQYF | TGTGCCAGCAGTCTTACAGGGGGACAAGAGACCCAGTACTTC
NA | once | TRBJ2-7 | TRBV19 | CASSLLHSKAGEQYF | TGTGCCAGTAGTCTCCTCCACTCGAAGGCGGGCGAGCAGTACTTC
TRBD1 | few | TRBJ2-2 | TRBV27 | CASSSDRVFGELFF | TGTGCCAGCAGTTCGGACAGGGTTTTCGGGGAGCTGTTTTTT
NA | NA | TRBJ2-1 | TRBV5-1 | CASSLGTNEQFF | TGCGCCAGCAGCTTAGGGACTAATGAGCAGTTCTTC
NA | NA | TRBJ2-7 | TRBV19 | CASSIGQEPRADEQYF | TGTGCCAGTAGTATAGGACAGGAGCCAAGGGCCGACGAGCAGTACTTC
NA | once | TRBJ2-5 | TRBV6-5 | CASRGVSETQYF | TGTGCCAGCAGGGGAGTAAGTGAGACCCAGTACTTC
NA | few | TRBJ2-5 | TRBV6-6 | CASSYASYETQYF | TGTGCCAGCAGTTACGCTAGCTACGAGACCCAGTACTTC
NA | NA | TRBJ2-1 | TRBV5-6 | CASRKQHNEQFF | TGTGCCAGCAGAAAGCAGCACAATGAGCAGTTCTTC
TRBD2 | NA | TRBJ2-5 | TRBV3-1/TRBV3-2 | CASSFGTNQETQYF | TGTGCCAGCAGCTTCGGGACTAACCAAGAGACCCAGTACTTC
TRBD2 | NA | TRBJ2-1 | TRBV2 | CASSEAQRLAGGEGEQFF | TGTGCCAGCAGTGAAGCACAAAGGCTAGCGGGGGGAGAGGGTGAGCAGTTCTTC
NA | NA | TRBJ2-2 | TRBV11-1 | CASSFSGANTGELFF | TGTGCCAGCAGCTTCTCGGGGGCGAACACCGGGGAGCTGTTTTTT